These T cell receptor beta chains were read from a single sample in a study of blood T cell repertoires in COVID-19. Produced via immunoSEQ multiplex PCR; TCRdb's table is partial and in-frame only. This table holds around 180,000 clones, more than 70% found once. The material sequenced was peripheral blood. Receptors were obtained from a man aged 35 to 55 with active or convalescent COVID-19. The CDR3 runs from the conserved cysteine through the conserved F or W. The D gene is left open where the match is weak. Not all rows give a size; the values are once, few, many and, for expanded clones, a class.

d_gene: TRBD1
abundance: few
v_gene: TRBV14
j_gene: TRBJ1-2
CDR3nt: TGTGCCAGCAGCCAAGGGACAGGGGGCATGCTTGGCTACACCTTC
CDR3aa: CASSQGTGGMLGYTF

d_gene: .
abundance: .
v_gene: TRBV18
j_gene: TRBJ1-1
CDR3nt: TGTGCCAGCTCACCCGGACAAGCTGAAGCTTTCTTT
CDR3aa: CASSPGQAEAFF

d_gene: .
abundance: .
v_gene: TRBV6-5
j_gene: TRBJ1-5
CDR3nt: TGTGCCAGCAGTACTAATTCAGGGATCAATCAGCCCCAGCATTTT
CDR3aa: CASSTNSGINQPQHF

d_gene: .
abundance: .
v_gene: TRBV7-6
j_gene: TRBJ1-2
CDR3nt: TGTGCCAGCAGCCCAGGGTCGGATGGCTACACCTTC
CDR3aa: CASSPGSDGYTF

d_gene: .
abundance: .
v_gene: TRBV7-9
j_gene: TRBJ2-5
CDR3nt: TGTGCCAGCAGCCTTGCGGGTGACCAAGAGACCCAGTACTTC
CDR3aa: CASSLAGDQETQYF

d_gene: .
abundance: .
v_gene: TRBV2
j_gene: TRBJ1-2
CDR3nt: TGTGCCAGCAGAGGAGATCTTTATGGCTACACCTTC
CDR3aa: CASRGDLYGYTF

d_gene: .
abundance: .
v_gene: TRBV27
j_gene: TRBJ1-5
CDR3nt: TGTGCCAGCAGGACTGATAATAGCAATCAGCCCCAGCATTTT
CDR3aa: CASRTDNSNQPQHF

d_gene: TRBD1
abundance: once
v_gene: TRBV5-1
j_gene: TRBJ2-7
CDR3nt: TGCGCCAGCAGTGCGACAGGGGCCGCAGGAGACGAGCAGTACTTC
CDR3aa: CASSATGAAGDEQYF

d_gene: .
abundance: .
v_gene: TRBV29-1
j_gene: TRBJ1-4
CDR3nt: TGCAGCGCCCAGGGGAATGAAAAACTGTTTTTT
CDR3aa: CSAQGNEKLFF

d_gene: TRBD1
abundance: .
v_gene: TRBV19
j_gene: TRBJ2-7
CDR3nt: TGTGCCAGTAGTATTGGGACAGGGGACTACGAGCAGTACTTC
CDR3aa: CASSIGTGDYEQYF

d_gene: .
abundance: .
v_gene: TRBV6-5
j_gene: TRBJ1-3
CDR3nt: TGTGCCAGCAGTAACGACAGAAACACCATATATTTT
CDR3aa: CASSNDRNTIYF

d_gene: TRBD1
abundance: .
v_gene: TRBV6-2/TRBV6-3
j_gene: TRBJ2-7
CDR3nt: TGTGCCAGCAGTTACTCGAGAGACAGGGGGAACGAGCAGTACTTC
CDR3aa: CASSYSRDRGNEQYF

d_gene: TRBD1
abundance: .
v_gene: TRBV7-8
j_gene: TRBJ1-5
CDR3nt: TGTGCCAGCAGCTGGGACAGAGATCAGCCCCAGCATTTT
CDR3aa: CASSWDRDQPQHF

d_gene: .
abundance: .
v_gene: TRBV18
j_gene: TRBJ1-3
CDR3nt: TGTGCCAGCTCACCGTCCGGGTACGACTCTGGAAACACCATATATTTT
CDR3aa: CASSPSGYDSGNTIYF

d_gene: .
abundance: .
v_gene: TRBV28
j_gene: TRBJ1-6
CDR3nt: TGTGCCAGCAGTTTAGCAGGTAGTATTTCACCCCTCCACTTT
CDR3aa: CASSLAGSISPLHF

d_gene: TRBD1
abundance: .
v_gene: TRBV6-1
j_gene: TRBJ2-3
CDR3nt: TGTGCCAGCCGTGGCAACAGGGGACCTAGCACAGATACGCAGTATTTT
CDR3aa: CASRGNRGPSTDTQYF

d_gene: .
abundance: .
v_gene: TRBV19
j_gene: TRBJ1-1
CDR3nt: TGTGCCAGTAGTATAGCCCAGGGGAACACTGAAGCTTTCTTT
CDR3aa: CASSIAQGNTEAFF

d_gene: TRBD1
abundance: .
v_gene: TRBV7-3
j_gene: TRBJ2-2
CDR3nt: TGTGCCAGCAGCTTACAGGGGGCAGCCGGGGAGCTGTTTTTT
CDR3aa: CASSLQGAAGELFF

d_gene: .
abundance: once
v_gene: TRBV15
j_gene: TRBJ2-7
CDR3nt: TGTGCCACCAGCGTCGAAGGGGCCTCCTACGAGCAGTACTTC
CDR3aa: CATSVEGASYEQYF

d_gene: TRBD2
abundance: few
v_gene: TRBV4-3
j_gene: TRBJ2-3
CDR3nt: TGCGCCAGCAGCCGCGGGGGAGGCACAGATACGCAGTATTTT
CDR3aa: CASSRGGGTDTQYF

d_gene: .
abundance: .
v_gene: TRBV7-6
j_gene: TRBJ2-5
CDR3nt: TGTGCCAGCACAAATGGGGCGGTGGGGACCCAGTACTTC
CDR3aa: CASTNGAVGTQYF

d_gene: .
abundance: .
v_gene: TRBV12-3/TRBV12-4
j_gene: TRBJ1-1
CDR3nt: TGTGCCAGCAGTTTAAAAGAGGGTGCTGAAGCTTTCTTT
CDR3aa: CASSLKEGAEAFF

d_gene: TRBD1
abundance: .
v_gene: TRBV28
j_gene: TRBJ2-7
CDR3nt: TGTGCCAGCAGCCCCGCCGGGACAGGGGGCCACGAGCAGTACTTC
CDR3aa: CASSPAGTGGHEQYF

d_gene: .
abundance: .
v_gene: TRBV3-1/TRBV3-2
j_gene: TRBJ1-2
CDR3nt: TGTGCCAGCAGCCGGGGGCCCGGCGTCGATGGCTACACCTTC
CDR3aa: CASSRGPGVDGYTF

d_gene: TRBD1
abundance: .
v_gene: TRBV6-5
j_gene: TRBJ1-1
CDR3nt: TGTGCCAGCAGAACGGGACAGGGATGGAACACTGAAGCTTTCTTT
CDR3aa: CASRTGQGWNTEAFF

d_gene: TRBD1
abundance: .
v_gene: TRBV4-2
j_gene: TRBJ1-2
CDR3nt: TGTGCCAGCAGCCAAGATCCCGGGACAGGGGGCCGGGGTGGCTACACCTTC
CDR3aa: CASSQDPGTGGRGGYTF

d_gene: TRBD1
abundance: .
v_gene: TRBV29-1
j_gene: TRBJ1-1
CDR3nt: TGCAGCGCAAGGGGGCTAGGGCCTGAAGCTTTCTTT
CDR3aa: CSARGLGPEAFF

d_gene: .
abundance: .
v_gene: TRBV28
j_gene: TRBJ1-5
CDR3nt: TGTGCCAGCAGTTTCCGGGGGGTCAATCAGCCCCAGCATTTT
CDR3aa: CASSFRGVNQPQHF

d_gene: TRBD1
abundance: .
v_gene: TRBV13
j_gene: TRBJ1-4
CDR3nt: TGTGCCAGCAGCTTAGCCCAAGGCGGAAGGACAGGGGGTGAAAAACTGTTTTTT
CDR3aa: CASSLAQGGRTGGEKLFF

d_gene: .
abundance: .
v_gene: TRBV6-1
j_gene: TRBJ2-5
CDR3nt: TGTGCCAGCAGTGACCTGCCTAGCAGGAGTGTGGAGACCCAGTACTTC
CDR3aa: CASSDLPSRSVETQYF

d_gene: TRBD1
abundance: .
v_gene: TRBV13
j_gene: TRBJ1-2
CDR3nt: TGTGCCAGCAGCTTAGTGAGTGAGGGGACAGCTAATGGCTACACCTTC
CDR3aa: CASSLVSEGTANGYTF

d_gene: .
abundance: .
v_gene: TRBV28
j_gene: TRBJ1-6
CDR3nt: TGTGCCAGCAGTTTGACGGGGGGCGCCAATAATTCACCCCTCCACTTT
CDR3aa: CASSLTGGANNSPLHF

d_gene: TRBD2
abundance: .
v_gene: TRBV24-1
j_gene: TRBJ2-5
CDR3nt: TGTGCCACCAGTGATTCCCCGTCTAGCGGGGAGCGAGAGACCCAGTACTTC
CDR3aa: CATSDSPSSGERETQYF

d_gene: TRBD2
abundance: .
v_gene: TRBV6-4
j_gene: TRBJ2-1
CDR3nt: TGTGCCAGCAGCGAGGAGGAGGCGGGGGGGTACAATGAGCAGTTCTTC
CDR3aa: CASSEEEAGGYNEQFF

d_gene: TRBD1
abundance: .
v_gene: TRBV3-1/TRBV3-2
j_gene: TRBJ2-7
CDR3nt: TGTGCCAGCAGCCAAGATCGGCTCAGGGGGCGGAACGAGCAGTACTTC
CDR3aa: CASSQDRLRGRNEQYF

d_gene: TRBD1
abundance: .
v_gene: TRBV7-9
j_gene: TRBJ2-5
CDR3nt: TGTGCCAGCACCGGGACAGGGGAGACCCAGTACTTC
CDR3aa: CASTGTGETQYF

d_gene: TRBD2
abundance: .
v_gene: TRBV9
j_gene: TRBJ2-5
CDR3nt: TGTGCCAGCAGTGGCCTAGCGGGGGGTGCTCAAGAGACCCAGTACTTC
CDR3aa: CASSGLAGGAQETQYF

d_gene: TRBD1
abundance: .
v_gene: TRBV2
j_gene: TRBJ1-2
CDR3nt: TGTGCCAGCTCTGGGACAGGCTATGGCTACACCTTC
CDR3aa: CASSGTGYGYTF

d_gene: .
abundance: .
v_gene: TRBV10-2
j_gene: TRBJ2-7
CDR3nt: TGCGCCAGCAGTGAGTCTTGGGGCCCTTACGAGCAGTACTTC
CDR3aa: CASSESWGPYEQYF

d_gene: TRBD1
abundance: .
v_gene: TRBV30
j_gene: TRBJ1-3
CDR3nt: TGTGCCTGGAGTTTAAGAACAGGGGCGGCTGGAAACACCATATATTTT
CDR3aa: CAWSLRTGAAGNTIYF

d_gene: .
abundance: .
v_gene: TRBV5-6
j_gene: TRBJ1-4
CDR3nt: TGTGCCAGCAGCTCAGGACAGTTTTTTAATGAAAAACTGTTTTTT
CDR3aa: CASSSGQFFNEKLFF